The clone carrying this TCR beta chain occurred many times. The antigen remains undetermined. This entry is derived from a study of quantifying T cell responses using KT2 cells. Overall study context: cDNA was made from DNase-treated RNA using alpha and beta constant primers. Under optimum conditions, T4 ligation efficiency was estimated at more than 8%. Study-level results: KT2 sequences were detected down to about one KT2 cell per 100,000 PBMC. Very high KT2 spike-in numbers caused saturation in KT2 sequence detection.

Each cDNA got a UMI-containing oligo ligated at its 3' end. The first PCR ran three to four cycles with an equimolar RC1.1 and RC1.2 beta primer mix. TCRdb re-derived calls from the UMI-ligation and nested PCR reads in MiXCR, one entry per CDR3 protein. The data show tens of thousands of distinct CDR3 sequences, under 7.5% seen once. Known numbers of the T cell clone KT2 were added to PBMC. Germline V gene data show CDR1 as SGHVS and CDR2 as FQNEAQ. The CDR3 is 13 residues long. Trimming pared 6 bases from V and 4 bases from J, leaving 10 bases between. Sequenced material: PBMCs spiked with cells of the T cell clone KT2. The chain uses TRBV7-8 and TRBJ2-1, with D perhaps TRBD1 (5 bases). This clonotype originated in a human donor. CDR3 region: CASRTTVYNEQFF. As DNA, the CDR3 is TGTGCCAGCAGAACGACAGTTTACAATGAGCAGTTCTTC.